Included here is one T cell receptor beta chain sequence, with context. Its antigen is currently unknown. This sample was included in a study of PD-L1 blockade in urothelial cancer. The overall study: Men with urothelial cancer arising in the bladder made up most of the roughly 29 patients.

Study-level results: Survival was better when pretreatment blood TCR clonality fell below the median.

The germline gives CDR1 KGHSH, CDR2 LQKENI. V lost 6 bases and J lost 5, with 11 bases in between. The length of the CDR3 is 12 residues. The repertoire was sequenced with immunoSEQ multiplex PCR; TCRdb's copy has only in-frame clones and lacks some. This table has around 47,000 clones, roughly four fifths appearing once. Time point specified: peripheral blood 6 weeks after treatment start. Patients in the study were battling locally advanced or metastatic urothelial carcinoma. Each patient gave between 1 and 8 samples, pretreatment and on-treatment. The source material was PBMCs, sampled around atezolizumab (anti-PD-L1) treatment. V gene TRBV18 combines with J gene TRBJ2-7; D not resolved. The TCR comes from a man aged 55 to 69 with urothelial cancer. CDR3 sequence reads: CASSEALNEQYF. The CDR3 region has the DNA TGTGCCAGCTCCGAGGCTCTTAACGAGCAGTACTTC. Full variable domain (outside the CDR3, taken from reference TRBV18 and TRBJ2-7): NAGVMQNPRHLVRRRGQEARLRCSPMKGHSHVYWYRQLPEEGLKFMVYLQKENIIDESGMPKERFSAEFPKEGPSILRIQQVVRGDSAAYFCASSEALNEQYFGPGTRLTVT.